What follows are 17 T cell receptor beta chains derived from one specimen sequenced in a study of T cells in Graves' hyperthyroidism and ophthalmopathy. RNA transcripts yielded amplified TCR beta CDR3 regions. First-round RT-PCR targeting the TCR CDR3 was performed with the HTBI primer set. TCRdb passed the multiplex PCR reads through MiXCR, listing each CDR3 protein once. The sample shows around 520,000 distinct CDR3 sequences, 13% to 15% of them seen only once. The sequenced material came from blood. The receptors shown here come from a woman between 40 and 50 years old with Graves' hyperthyroidism.

The table lists this clonotype with a few counts. This sequence joins TRBV6-2 or TRBV6-3 and TRBJ2-2; 8 bases match TRBD1. Trimming cost V 6 bases and J 6 bases; bases outside gene matches: 6. This CDR3 contains 14 residues. Per germline, CDR1 MNHEY and CDR2 SVGEGT. The CDR3 sequence is CASRLQGEAGELFF. The CDR3 region has the DNA TGTGCCAGCAGGCTACAGGGGGAGGCCGGGGAGCTGTTTTTT.

The chain couples TRBV28 to TRBJ2-2; D possibly matches TRBD1 or TRBD2 (7 bases each). Germline V gene sequence: CDR1 MDHEN, CDR2 SYDVKM. V lost 6 bases and J 7 bases, leaving 15 bases between the germline ends. The CDR3 loop spans 14 amino acids. The CDR3 coding sequence is TGTGCCAGCAGAGTGGGAGGGGGCTTCGGGGAGCTGTTTTTT. Its protein product is CASRVGGGFGELFF.

This clonotype was seen many times. The rearrangement uses TRBV13 and TRBJ2-1, with D possibly matching TRBD2 (6 bases). The V gene's germline CDR1 is PRHDT and CDR2 FYEKMQ (reference sequence). The CDR3 contains 14 residues. Trimming removed 3 bases from V and 12 bases from J, with 18 bases in between. CDR3 residues: CASSLGLGLQGQFF. The CDR3 DNA reads as TGTGCCAGCAGCTTGGGACTGGGGCTACAAGGGCAGTTCTTC.

The chain uses TRBV12-3 or TRBV12-4 and TRBJ2-1, with D perhaps matching TRBD1 (5 bases). There are 12 residues in the CDR3. V was cut by 4 bases and J by 15 bases, with 16 bases left in between. CDR3 region: CASSSRAEKGFF. CDR3 DNA: TGTGCCAGCAGTTCCAGGGCCGAGAAAGGGTTCTTC.

This clonotype was found many times. This chain links TRBV28 with TRBJ1-1, with D possibly TRBD1 on 6 matching bases. Germline-derived CDR1 and CDR2 are MDHEN and SYDVKM. Trimming took off 2 bases at V and 3 bases at J, with 13 bases between the two ends. The CDR3 loop spans 15 amino acids. The CDR3 region is CASSLAGTQDTEAFF. The CDR3 DNA reads as TGTGCCAGCAGTTTAGCCGGGACACAAGACACTGAAGCTTTCTTT.

This clonotype was seen many times. The chain couples TRBV3-1 to TRBJ1-6; weak D call: TRBD1 (6 bases). Germline V lookup: CDR1 LGHDT, CDR2 YNNKEL (reference sequence). The V end lost 5 bases, the J end lost 1 base, and 9 bases lay between the germline ends. This CDR3 is 15 amino acids long. In DNA form, the CDR3 reads TGTGCCAGCAGCGAGGGGGGTTCCTATAATTCACCCCTCCACTTT. As protein: CASSEGGSYNSPLHF. The full variable domain, completed using reference TRBV3-1 and TRBJ1-6, is DTAVSQTPKYLVTQMGNDKSIKCEQNLGHDTMYWYKQDSKKFLKIMFSYNNKELIINETVPNRFSPKSPDKAHLNLHINSLELGDSAVYFCASSEGGSYNSPLHFGNGTRLTVT.

This clonotype was detected ten times or more. The chain employs TRBV18 and TRBJ2-5, with 7 bases that match TRBD1. V was pared by 2 bases and J by 3 bases, with 6 bases of the junction left unmatched. The CDR3 covers 15 residues. In germline, CDR1 is KGHSH, CDR2 LQKENI. The chain's CDR3 is CASSPKQTGEETQYF. The CDR3 bases are TGTGCCAGCTCACCAAAACAAACAGGGGAAGAGACCCAGTACTTC.

In this sample, this clonotype turned up a few times. CDR3 amino acids: CASSILTSGELFF. CDR3 in DNA: TGTGCCAGTAGTATACTTACGTCCGGGGAGCTGTTTTTT. V gene TRBV19 combines with J gene TRBJ2-2, with no clear D. V lost 2 bases and J 6 bases, leaving 7 bases between the germline ends. CDR1 is LNHDA and CDR2 is SQIVND in the germline V gene (reference sequence). The CDR3 is made up of 13 amino acids.

This clonotype came up many times. V gene TRBV6-1 combines with J gene TRBJ2-7; the D gene is possibly TRBD1 (5 bases). Germline V lookup: CDR1 MNHNS, CDR2 SASEGT. Trimming took off 8 bases at V and 5 bases at J, with 16 bases between the two ends. The CDR3 is 13 amino acids. CDR3 in DNA: TGTGCCAGCCGGCAGGGCTGGCAGGACGAGCAGTACTTC. It specifies CASRQGWQDEQYF.

Ten or more counts support this clonotype. V gene TRBV6-5 combines with J gene TRBJ1-2, with a possible D match to TRBD1 (6 bases). Per the germline V gene, CDR1 is MNHEY and CDR2 is SVGAGI. The length of the CDR3 is 13 residues. Trimming took 2 bases from V and 13 from J, leaving 17 bases between them. The CDR3 sequence: CASSYLGAEALTF. CDR3 nucleotides: TGTGCCAGCAGTTACCTGGGGGCGGAGGCACTCACCTTC.

This clonotype was observed a few times. The gene calls are TRBV13 and TRBJ2-1; no firm D call. The length of the CDR3 is 11 residues. Germline loops: CDR1 PRHDT, CDR2 FYEKMQ (reference sequence). Trimming removed 5 bases at V and 9 bases at J, with 8 bases between. The CDR3 protein is CASSRKSEQFF. CDR3 DNA sequence: TGTGCCAGCAGCCGAAAGAGTGAGCAGTTCTTC.

In its sample, this clonotype was seen many times. The chain uses TRBV18 and TRBJ2-1; 10 positions match TRBD1. Germline loops: CDR1 KGHSH, CDR2 LQKENI. With 5 bases clipped from V and 4 bases from J, the junction kept 5 bases outside the gene matches. This CDR3 spans 15 amino acids. This CDR3 reads CASSERQGAYNEQFF. The CDR3 DNA sequence: TGTGCCAGCTCAGAGAGACAGGGGGCTTACAATGAGCAGTTCTTC. The variable domain in full, completed from reference TRBV18 and TRBJ2-1, reads NAGVMQNPRHLVRRRGQEARLRCSPMKGHSHVYWYRQLPEEGLKFMVYLQKENIIDESGMPKERFSAEFPKEGPSILRIQQVVRGDSAAYFCASSERQGAYNEQFFGPGTRLTVL.

This clonotype turned up a few times. This sequence joins TRBV10-3 and TRBJ2-5; D unresolved. CDR1 and CDR2 (germline): ENHRY, SYGVKD. V lost 4 bases and J 1 base, leaving 4 bases between the germline ends. This CDR3 spans 12 amino acids. CDR3: CAISASQETQYF. CDR3 in DNA: TGTGCCATCAGTGCTAGCCAAGAGACCCAGTACTTC.

The chain carries TRBV20-1 and TRBJ1-2; 9 bases match TRBD1. This CDR3 is 16 amino acids long. Trimming removed 3 bases from V and 4 bases from J; junction bases left unmatched: 12. Germline CDR1 is DFQATT and CDR2 is SNEGSKA (reference sequence). CDR3: CSASPLDRGGGYGYTF. The CDR3 DNA is TGCAGTGCTAGCCCATTAGACAGGGGGGGGGGCTATGGCTACACCTTC.

This clonotype has more than one count but fewer than ten. The rearrangement links TRBV5-1 to TRBJ1-5; TRBD1 aligns across 7 bases. Germline CDR1 SGHRS, CDR2 YFSETQ. This CDR3 is 14 amino acids long. V dropped 4 bases and J dropped 5; count of bases not matched to a gene: 6. This CDR3 reads CASSNGQVDQPQHF. CDR3 DNA: TGCGCCAGCAGCAACGGACAGGTAGATCAGCCCCAGCATTTT.

This clonotype was detected a few times. The rearrangement uses TRBV19 and TRBJ1-1; 8 nucleotides align to TRBD1. The CDR3 totals 17 residues. CDR1 and CDR2 from the germline V gene are LNHDA and SQIVND (reference sequence). With V trimmed by 5 bases and J by 0 bases, 11 bases remained unmatched. In DNA, the CDR3 is TGTGCCAGTAGTGTAGGACAGGGATGGACCTTGAACACTGAAGCTTTCTTT. It yields the protein CASSVGQGWTLNTEAFF.

In the case of this clonotype: A much larger clone sits a single nucleotide away, making a read error possible. This CDR3 is CAGSESYGTEYEQYF. The CDR3 DNA sequence: TGCGCCGGCAGTGAGTCATACGGGACAGAATACGAGCAGTACTTC. The chain recombines TRBV10-2 with TRBJ2-7; 7 nucleotides agree with TRBD1. The germline CDR1 and CDR2 sequences are WSHSY and SAAADI. There are 15 residues in the CDR3.